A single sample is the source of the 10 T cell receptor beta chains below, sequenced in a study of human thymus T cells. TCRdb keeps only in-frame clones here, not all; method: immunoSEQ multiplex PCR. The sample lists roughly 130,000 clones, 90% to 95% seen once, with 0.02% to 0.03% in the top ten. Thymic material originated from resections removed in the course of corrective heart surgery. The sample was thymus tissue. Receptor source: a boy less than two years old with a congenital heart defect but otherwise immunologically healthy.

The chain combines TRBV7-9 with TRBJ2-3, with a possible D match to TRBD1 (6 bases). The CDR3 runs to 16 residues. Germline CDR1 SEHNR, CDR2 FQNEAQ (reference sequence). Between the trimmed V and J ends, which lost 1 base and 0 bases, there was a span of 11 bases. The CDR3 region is CASSLGGLESTDTQYF. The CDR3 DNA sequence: TGTGCCAGCAGCTTAGGGGGGCTGGAGAGCACAGATACGCAGTATTTT.

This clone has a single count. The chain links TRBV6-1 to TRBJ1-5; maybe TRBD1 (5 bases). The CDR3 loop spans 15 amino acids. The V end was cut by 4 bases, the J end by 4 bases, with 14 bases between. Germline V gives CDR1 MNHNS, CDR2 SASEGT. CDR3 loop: CASSATRAGNQPQHF. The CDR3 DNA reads TGTGCCAGCAGTGCCACCAGGGCCGGTAATCAGCCCCAGCATTTT.

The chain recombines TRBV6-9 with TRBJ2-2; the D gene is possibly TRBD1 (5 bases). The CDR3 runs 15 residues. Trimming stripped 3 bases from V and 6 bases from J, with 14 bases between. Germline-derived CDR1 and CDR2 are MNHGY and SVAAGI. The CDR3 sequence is CASSYPQVKSGELFF. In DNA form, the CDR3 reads TGTGCCAGCAGTTACCCACAGGTGAAGTCCGGGGAGCTGTTTTTT.

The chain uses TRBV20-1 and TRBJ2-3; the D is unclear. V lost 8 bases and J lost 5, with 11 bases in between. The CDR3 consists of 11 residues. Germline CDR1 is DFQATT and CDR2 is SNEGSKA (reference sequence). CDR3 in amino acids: CSCLLVDTQYF. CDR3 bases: TGCAGTTGCCTACTGGTAGATACGCAGTATTTT.

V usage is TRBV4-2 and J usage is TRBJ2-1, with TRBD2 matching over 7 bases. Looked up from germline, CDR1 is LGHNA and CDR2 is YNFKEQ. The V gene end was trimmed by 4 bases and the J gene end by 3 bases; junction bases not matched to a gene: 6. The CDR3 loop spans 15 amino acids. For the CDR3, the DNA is TGTGCCAGCAGCCCCGAAGCGGGGCTCTACAATGAGCAGTTCTTC. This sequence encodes CASSPEAGLYNEQFF.

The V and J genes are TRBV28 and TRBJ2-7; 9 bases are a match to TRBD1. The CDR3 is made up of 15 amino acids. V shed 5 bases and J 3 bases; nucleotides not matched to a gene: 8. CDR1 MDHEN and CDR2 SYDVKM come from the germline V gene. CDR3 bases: TGTGCCAGCAGTGGCCGACAGGGGGTCAACTACGAGCAGTACTTC. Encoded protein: CASSGRQGVNYEQYF.

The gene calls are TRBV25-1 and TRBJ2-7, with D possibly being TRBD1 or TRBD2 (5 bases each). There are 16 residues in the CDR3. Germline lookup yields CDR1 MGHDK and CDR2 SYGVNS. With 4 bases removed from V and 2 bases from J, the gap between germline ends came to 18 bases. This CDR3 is CASSAYGGVAPYEQYF. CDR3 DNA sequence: TGTGCCAGCAGTGCGTATGGGGGAGTTGCCCCCTACGAGCAGTACTTC.

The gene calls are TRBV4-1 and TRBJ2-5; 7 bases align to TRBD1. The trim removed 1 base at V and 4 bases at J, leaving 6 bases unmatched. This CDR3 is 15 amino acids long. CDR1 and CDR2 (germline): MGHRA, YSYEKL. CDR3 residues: CASSQGAAGGETQYF. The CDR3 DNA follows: TGCGCCAGCAGCCAAGGGGCGGCAGGGGGAGAGACCCAGTACTTC.

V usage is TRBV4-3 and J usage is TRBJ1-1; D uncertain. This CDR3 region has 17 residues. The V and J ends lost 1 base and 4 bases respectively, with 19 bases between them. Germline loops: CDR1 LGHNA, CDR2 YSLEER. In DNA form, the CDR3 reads TGCGCCAGCAGCCAAGTTGTAAATTACGGGGTGTCCACTGAAGCTTTCTTT. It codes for CASSQVVNYGVSTEAFF.

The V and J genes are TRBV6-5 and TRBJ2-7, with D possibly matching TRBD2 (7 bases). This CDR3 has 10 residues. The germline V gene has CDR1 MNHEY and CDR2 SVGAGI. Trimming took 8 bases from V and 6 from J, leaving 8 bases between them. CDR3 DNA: TGTGCCAGCCGGGGGGCCGAGCAGTACTTC. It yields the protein CASRGAEQYF.